The entry below describes one T cell receptor (beta chain). The antigen is undetermined. Method: immunoSEQ multiplex PCR; TCRdb's copy keeps in-frame clones and lacks some. The table records about 200,000 clones, approximately 80% of them present only once. The record originates from a study of cytomegalovirus exposure and HLA in healthy donors. Whole-study results and caveats: Most TCRs appeared rarely, but some public TCRs recurred in many donors.

Germline CDR1 is SGHNT and CDR2 is YYREEE (reference sequence). The CDR3 covers 11 residues. Trimming removed 0 bases at V and 9 bases at J, with 4 bases between. The rearrangement links TRBV5-4 to TRBJ2-1; D uncertain. The clonotype was recovered from a woman in her twenties or thirties in good health and CMV-seropositive. What was sequenced was PBMCs. For the CDR3, the DNA is TGTGCCAGCAGCTTGGCTAGTGAGCAGTTCTTC. Its translation: CASSLASEQFF.